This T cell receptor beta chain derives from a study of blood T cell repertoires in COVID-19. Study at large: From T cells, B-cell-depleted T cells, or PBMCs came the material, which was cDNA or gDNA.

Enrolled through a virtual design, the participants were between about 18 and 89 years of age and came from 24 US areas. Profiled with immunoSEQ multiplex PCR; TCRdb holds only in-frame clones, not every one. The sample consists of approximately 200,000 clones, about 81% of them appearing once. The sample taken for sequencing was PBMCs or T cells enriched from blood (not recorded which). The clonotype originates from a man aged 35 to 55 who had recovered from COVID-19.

Here the CDR3 DNA reads TGTGCCAGCTCACCGGGGGGGTCTTACTACGAGCAGTACTTC. It is translated as CASSPGGSYYEQYF. The genes are TRBV18 and TRBJ2-7, with 7 bases identical to TRBD2. V shed 3 bases and J 3 bases; nucleotides not matched to a gene: 5. The CDR3 sequence is 14 residues long. Germline V gives CDR1 KGHSH, CDR2 LQKENI.